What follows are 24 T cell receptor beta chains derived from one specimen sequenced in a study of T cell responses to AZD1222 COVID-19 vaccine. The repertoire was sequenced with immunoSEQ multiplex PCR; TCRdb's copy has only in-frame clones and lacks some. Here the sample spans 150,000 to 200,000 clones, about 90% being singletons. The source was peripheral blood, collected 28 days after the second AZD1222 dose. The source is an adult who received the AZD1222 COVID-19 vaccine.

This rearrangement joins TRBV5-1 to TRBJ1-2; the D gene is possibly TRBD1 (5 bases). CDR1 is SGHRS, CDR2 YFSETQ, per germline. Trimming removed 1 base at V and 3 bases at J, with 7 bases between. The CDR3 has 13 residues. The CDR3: CASSLQGYYGYTF. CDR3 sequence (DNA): TGCGCCAGCAGCTTGCAGGGATACTATGGCTACACCTTC.

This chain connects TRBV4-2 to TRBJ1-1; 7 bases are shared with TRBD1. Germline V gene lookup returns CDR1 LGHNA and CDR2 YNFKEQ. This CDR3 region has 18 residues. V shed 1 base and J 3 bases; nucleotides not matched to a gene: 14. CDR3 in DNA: TGTGCCAGCAGCCAAGTGTCTGGCAGGGGGGAAGGGGACACTGAAGCTTTCTTT. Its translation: CASSQVSGRGEGDTEAFF.

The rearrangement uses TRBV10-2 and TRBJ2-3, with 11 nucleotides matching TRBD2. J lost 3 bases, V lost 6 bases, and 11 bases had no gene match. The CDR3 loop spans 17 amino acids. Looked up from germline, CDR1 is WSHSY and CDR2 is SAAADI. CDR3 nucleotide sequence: TGCGCCAGCAGACGGGGCCCTGGACTAGCGGGTACAGATACGCAGTATTTT. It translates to CASRRGPGLAGTDTQYF.

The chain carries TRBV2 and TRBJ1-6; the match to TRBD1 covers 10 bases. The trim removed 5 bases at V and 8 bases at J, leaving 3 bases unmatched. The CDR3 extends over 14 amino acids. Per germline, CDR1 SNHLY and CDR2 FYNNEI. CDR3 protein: CASSPDRGDSPLHF. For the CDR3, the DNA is TGTGCCAGCAGTCCGGACAGGGGGGATTCACCCCTCCACTTT.

The CDR3 reads CASSQRGGLYNEQFF. Here the CDR3 DNA reads TGTGCCAGCAGCCAGCGGGGGGGCTTATACAATGAGCAGTTCTTC. This sequence joins TRBV3-1 (or the pseudogene TRBV3-2) and TRBJ2-1; 9 bases match TRBD2. The CDR3 runs to 15 residues. CDR1 and CDR2 from the germline V gene are LGHDT and YNNKEL (reference sequence). V dropped 3 bases and J dropped 4; count of bases not matched to a gene: 4.

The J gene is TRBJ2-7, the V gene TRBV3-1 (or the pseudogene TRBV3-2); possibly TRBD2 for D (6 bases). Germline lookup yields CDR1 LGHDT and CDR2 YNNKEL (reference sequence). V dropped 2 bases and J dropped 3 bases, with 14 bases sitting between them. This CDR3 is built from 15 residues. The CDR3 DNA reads TGTGCCAGCAGCCAAAGCTTAGCGGCGAGCTACGAGCAGTACTTC. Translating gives CASSQSLAASYEQYF.

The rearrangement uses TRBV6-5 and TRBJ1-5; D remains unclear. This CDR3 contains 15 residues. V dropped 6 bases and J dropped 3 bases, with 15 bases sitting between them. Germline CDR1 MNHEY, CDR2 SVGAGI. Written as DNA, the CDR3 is TGTGCCAGCAGCCCAATAGCAGGCGCCAATCAGCCCCAGCATTTT. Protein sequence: CASSPIAGANQPQHF.

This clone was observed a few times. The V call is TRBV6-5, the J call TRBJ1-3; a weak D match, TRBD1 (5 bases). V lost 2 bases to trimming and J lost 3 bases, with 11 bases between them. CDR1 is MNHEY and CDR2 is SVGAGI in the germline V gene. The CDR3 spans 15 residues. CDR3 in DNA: TGTGCCAGCAGTTACGACCAGGGTAATGGAAACACCATATATTTT. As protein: CASSYDQGNGNTIYF.

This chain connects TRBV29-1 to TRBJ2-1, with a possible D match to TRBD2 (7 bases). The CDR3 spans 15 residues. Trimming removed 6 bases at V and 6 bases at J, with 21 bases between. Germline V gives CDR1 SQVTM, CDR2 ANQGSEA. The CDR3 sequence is CSVARTGGGGNEQFF. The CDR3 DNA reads TGCAGCGTCGCAAGGACCGGGGGAGGGGGCAATGAGCAGTTCTTC.

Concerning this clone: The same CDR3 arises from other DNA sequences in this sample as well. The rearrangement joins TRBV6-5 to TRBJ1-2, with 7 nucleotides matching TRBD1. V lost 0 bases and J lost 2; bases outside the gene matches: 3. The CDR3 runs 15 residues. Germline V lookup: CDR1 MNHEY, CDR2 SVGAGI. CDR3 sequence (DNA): TGTGCCAGCAGTTACTCGGGGACAGCCAACTATGGCTACACCTTC. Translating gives CASSYSGTANYGYTF.

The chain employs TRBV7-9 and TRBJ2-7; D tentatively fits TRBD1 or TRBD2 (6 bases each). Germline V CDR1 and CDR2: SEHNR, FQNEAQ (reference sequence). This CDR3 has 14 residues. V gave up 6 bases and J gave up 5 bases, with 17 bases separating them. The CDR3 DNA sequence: TGTGCCAGCAGGGGGGGCGGGCAGCCCGACGAGCAGTACTTC. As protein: CASRGGGQPDEQYF.

CDR3 loop: CASSNRGKLFF. The DNA of the CDR3 is TGTGCCAGCAGTAACAGGGGAAAGCTGTTTTTT. The chain employs TRBV6-5 and TRBJ2-2; 7 nucleotides align to TRBD1. This CDR3 is 11 amino acids long. J lost 12 bases, V lost 5 bases, and 3 bases had no gene match. CDR1 MNHEY and CDR2 SVGAGI come from the germline V gene.

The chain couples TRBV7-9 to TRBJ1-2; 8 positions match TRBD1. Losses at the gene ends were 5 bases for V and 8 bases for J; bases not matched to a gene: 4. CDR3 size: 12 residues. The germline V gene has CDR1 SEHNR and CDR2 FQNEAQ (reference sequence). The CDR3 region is CASSTGGFGYTF. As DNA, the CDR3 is TGTGCCAGCAGCACAGGGGGTTTCGGCTACACCTTC.

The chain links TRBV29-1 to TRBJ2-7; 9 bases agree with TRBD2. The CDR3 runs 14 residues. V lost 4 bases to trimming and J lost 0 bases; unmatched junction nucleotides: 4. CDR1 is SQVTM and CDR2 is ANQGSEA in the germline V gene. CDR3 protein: CSVGGGGSSYEQYF. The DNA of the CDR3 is TGCAGCGTTGGCGGGGGGGGCAGCTCCTACGAGCAGTACTTC.

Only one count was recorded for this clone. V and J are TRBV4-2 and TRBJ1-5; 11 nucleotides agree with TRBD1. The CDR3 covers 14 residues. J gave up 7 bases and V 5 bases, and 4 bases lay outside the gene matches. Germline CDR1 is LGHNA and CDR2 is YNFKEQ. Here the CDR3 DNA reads TGTGCCAGCAGCGGGACAGGGGGTGCCCAGCCCCAGCATTTT. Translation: CASSGTGGAQPQHF.

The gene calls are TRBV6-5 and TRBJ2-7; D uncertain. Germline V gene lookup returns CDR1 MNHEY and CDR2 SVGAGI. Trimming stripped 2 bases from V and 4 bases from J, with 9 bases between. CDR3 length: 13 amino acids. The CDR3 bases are TGTGCCAGCAGTTACGTGGGCGAATACGAGCAGTACTTC. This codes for CASSYVGEYEQYF.

The CDR3 region has the DNA TGTGCCAGCAGCCAAGATCGGGAAGGTAGTGGGGGGTCTAATACGCAGTATTTT. This encodes CASSQDREGSGGSNTQYF. The chain employs TRBV4-2 and TRBJ2-3; a weak D match, TRBD2 (6 bases). The CDR3 has 18 residues. Germline V gene data show CDR1 as LGHNA and CDR2 as YNFKEQ. Trimming stripped 0 bases from V and 7 bases from J, with 23 bases between.

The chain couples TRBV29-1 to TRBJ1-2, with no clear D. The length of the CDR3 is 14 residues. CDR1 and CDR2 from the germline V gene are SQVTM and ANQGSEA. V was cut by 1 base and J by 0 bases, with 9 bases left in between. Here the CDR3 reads CSVEVHLPNYGYTF. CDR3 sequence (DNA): TGCAGCGTTGAAGTACACCTACCTAACTATGGCTACACCTTC.

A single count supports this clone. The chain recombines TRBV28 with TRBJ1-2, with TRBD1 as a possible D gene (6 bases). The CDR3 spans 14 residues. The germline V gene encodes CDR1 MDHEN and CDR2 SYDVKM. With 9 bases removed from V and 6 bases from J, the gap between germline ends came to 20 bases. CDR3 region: CASSFVIRGDGYTF. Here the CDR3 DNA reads TGTGCCAGTTCCTTTGTGATAAGGGGGGATGGCTACACCTTC.

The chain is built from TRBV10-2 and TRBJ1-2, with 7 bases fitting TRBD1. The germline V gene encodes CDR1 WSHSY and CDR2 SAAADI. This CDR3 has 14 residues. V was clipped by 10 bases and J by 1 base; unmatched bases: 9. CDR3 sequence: CATTTGVDNYGYTF. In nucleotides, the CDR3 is TGCGCCACCACTACAGGGGTCGATAACTATGGCTACACCTTC.

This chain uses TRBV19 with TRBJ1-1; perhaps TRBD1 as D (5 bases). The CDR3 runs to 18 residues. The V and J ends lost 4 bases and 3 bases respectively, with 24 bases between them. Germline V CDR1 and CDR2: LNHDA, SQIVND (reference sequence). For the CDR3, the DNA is TGTGCCAGTAGTAAATTCGGCGAGGAGGGGATTGTGTACACTGAAGCTTTCTTT. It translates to CASSKFGEEGIVYTEAFF.

The CDR3 protein is CASSQTRSRRMGQYF. The CDR3 nucleotides are TGTGCCAGCAGCCAAACAAGAAGTCGTCGGATGGGGCAGTACTTC. The V call is TRBV3-1 (or the pseudogene TRBV3-2), the J call TRBJ2-7, with unresolved D. Trimming left V 2 bases short and J 9 bases short, with 20 bases between. CDR3 length: 15 amino acids. Germline-derived CDR1 and CDR2 are LGHDT and YNNKEL (reference sequence).

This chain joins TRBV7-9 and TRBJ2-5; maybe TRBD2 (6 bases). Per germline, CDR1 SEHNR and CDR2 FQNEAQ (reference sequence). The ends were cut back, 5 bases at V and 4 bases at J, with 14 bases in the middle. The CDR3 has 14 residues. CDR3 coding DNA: TGTGCCAGCAGCGAACTCCGGGGGTCAGAGACCCAGTACTTC. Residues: CASSELRGSETQYF.

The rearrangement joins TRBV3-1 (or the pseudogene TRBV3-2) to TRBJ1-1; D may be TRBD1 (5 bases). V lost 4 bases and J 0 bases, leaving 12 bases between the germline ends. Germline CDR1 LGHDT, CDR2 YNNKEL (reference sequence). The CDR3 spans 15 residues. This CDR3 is CASSRGEGVNTEAFF. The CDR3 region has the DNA TGTGCCAGCAGCCGGGGGGAAGGGGTGAACACTGAAGCTTTCTTT.